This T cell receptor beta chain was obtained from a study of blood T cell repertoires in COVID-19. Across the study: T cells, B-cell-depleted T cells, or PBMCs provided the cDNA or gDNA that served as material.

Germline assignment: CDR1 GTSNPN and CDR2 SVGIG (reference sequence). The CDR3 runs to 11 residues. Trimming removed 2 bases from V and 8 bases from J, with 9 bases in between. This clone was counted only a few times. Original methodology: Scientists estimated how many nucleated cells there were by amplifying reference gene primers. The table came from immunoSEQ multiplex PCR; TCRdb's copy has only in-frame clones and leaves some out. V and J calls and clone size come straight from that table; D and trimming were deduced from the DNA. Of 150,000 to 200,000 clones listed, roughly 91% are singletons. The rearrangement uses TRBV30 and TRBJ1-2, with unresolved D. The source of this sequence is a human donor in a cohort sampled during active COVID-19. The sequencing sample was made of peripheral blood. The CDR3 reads CAWSRQAGYTF. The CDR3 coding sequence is TGTGCCTGGAGTCGGCAGGCAGGCTACACCTTC.